Below, 32 T cell receptor beta chains from the same sample are listed, as sequenced in a study of post-analysis software for immune sequencing data. Study findings and constraints: Five or six TRBV segments, TRBV5-6, TRBV5-1 and TRBV20-1 among them, were found more frequent in patients than controls.

No cognate antigen is known for these TCRs. Incorporated into the TCR beta cDNA libraries were unique molecular identifiers, which served to reduce PCR and sequencing biases. TCRdb redid the calling of the PCR reads with MiXCR, one entry per CDR3 protein. The sample lists hundreds of thousands of distinct CDR3 sequences, 25% to 30% occurring once. The specimen sequenced was blood. The receptors were gathered from a girl aged 5-17 years with multiple sclerosis.

Here the CDR3 reads CATPGGISTDTQYF. The CDR3 coding sequence is TGCGCCACCCCTGGTGGGATTAGCACAGATACGCAGTATTTT. The chain couples TRBV4-3 to TRBJ2-3, with no clear D. V was cut by 10 bases and J by 0 bases, with 14 bases left in between. The CDR3 is made up of 14 amino acids. Per germline, CDR1 LGHNA and CDR2 YSLEER.

The chain links TRBV27 to TRBJ1-5; D is unresolved. The germline V gene encodes CDR1 MNHEY and CDR2 SMNVEV (reference sequence). This CDR3 contains 13 residues. V was shortened by 6 bases and J by 2 bases, with 8 bases between the two germline ends. CDR3 amino acids: CASRTTGNQPQHF. CDR3 DNA: TGTGCCAGCAGGACAACAGGCAATCAGCCCCAGCATTTT.

The V gene is TRBV20-1, the J gene TRBJ2-5; 7 bases map to TRBD2. The V gene end was trimmed by 0 bases and the J gene end by 6 bases; junction bases not matched to a gene: 16. Germline values: CDR1 DFQATT, CDR2 SNEGSKA (reference sequence). This CDR3 is 17 amino acids long. In nucleotides, the CDR3 is TGCAGTGCTAGAGATGGGGGGAGGGCGGGAGAGGTAAAGACCCAGTACTTC. Translating it yields CSARDGGRAGEVKTQYF.

The genes are TRBV20-1 and TRBJ1-2; TRBD1 matches 11 bases. V dropped 4 bases and J dropped 5; count of bases not matched to a gene: 6. Germline values: CDR1 DFQATT, CDR2 SNEGSKA (reference sequence). The CDR3 loop spans 14 amino acids. The CDR3 DNA reads as TGCAGTGCTACCAGCCGGGACAGGGGGTATGGCTACACCTTC. It encodes CSATSRDRGYGYTF.

At least ten counts were recorded for this clonotype. The chain employs TRBV24-1 and TRBJ2-1; unclear D gene. The length of the CDR3 is 13 residues. The germline V gene has CDR1 KGHDR and CDR2 SFDVKD. V was pared by 3 bases and J by 7 bases, with 9 bases between. DNA for the CDR3: TGTGCCACCAGTGATCATGGGCGGAATGAGCAGTTCTTC. Protein product: CATSDHGRNEQFF.

The rearrangement links TRBV11-2 to TRBJ1-6; D gene ambiguous. Per germline, CDR1 SGHAT and CDR2 FQNNGV. The CDR3 totals 14 residues. Trimming took off 5 bases at V and 9 bases at J, with 14 bases between the two ends. CDR3 DNA sequence: TGTGCCAGCAGCCGGGCCCCCGTTGGTTCACCCCTCCACTTT. Translated, it gives CASSRAPVGSPLHF.

In this sample, this clonotype turned up a few times. The CDR3 sequence: CASSQRDGVTDTQYF. In nucleotides, the CDR3 is TGCGCCAGCAGCCAACGGGACGGAGTCACAGATACGCAGTATTTT. The chain is built from TRBV5-1 and TRBJ2-3, with D perhaps given as TRBD1 or TRBD2 (5 bases each). Germline loops: CDR1 SGHRS, CDR2 YFSETQ. This CDR3 contains 15 residues. V lost 4 bases, J lost 2 bases, and 14 bases lay in between.

This clonotype has ten or more counts. This rearrangement joins TRBV4-1 to TRBJ2-3; no reliable D call. V lost 1 base and J lost 2, with 7 bases in between. This CDR3 comprises 14 residues. Per germline, CDR1 MGHRA and CDR2 YSYEKL. The CDR3 DNA sequence: TGCGCCAGCAGCCAAGCAGTTATCACAGATACGCAGTATTTT. Protein product: CASSQAVITDTQYF.

The V call is TRBV12-3 or TRBV12-4, the J call TRBJ2-4, with D possibly TRBD2 on 5 matching bases. V was clipped by 0 bases and J by 2 bases, with 20 bases between them. The CDR3 has 19 residues. CDR3 in amino acids: CASSLARLTRNLSKNIQYF. The CDR3 DNA follows: TGTGCCAGCAGTTTAGCGCGACTAACGCGTAATCTGTCCAAAAACATTCAGTACTTC.

The chain employs TRBV7-8 and TRBJ2-7; 8 positions match TRBD1. The CDR3 length is 15 residues. Germline values: CDR1 SGHVS, CDR2 FQNEAQ. V gave up 5 bases and J gave up 7 bases; unmatched junction bases: 13. Here the CDR3 reads CASSLPGQDSREQYF. The CDR3 nucleotides read TGTGCCAGCAGCCTCCCGGGACAGGATTCGAGGGAGCAGTACTTC.

V is TRBV5-1 and J is TRBJ2-1; 10 bases are shared with TRBD2. The germline V gene encodes CDR1 SGHRS and CDR2 YFSETQ. The ends lost 5 bases at V and 5 bases at J; junction bases unmatched: 7. The CDR3 sequence is 15 residues long. The CDR3 DNA sequence: TGCGCCAGCAGACCCAGCGGGAGGGGGGACAATGAGCAGTTCTTC. It encodes CASRPSGRGDNEQFF.

This clonotype was detected only a few times. The chain recombines TRBV7-2 with TRBJ2-1; TRBD2 matches 12 bases. CDR1 is SGHTA, CDR2 FQGNSA, per germline. V lost 5 bases to trimming and J lost 15 bases; unmatched junction nucleotides: 8. The CDR3 runs to 13 residues. The CDR3 here is CASSPGLAGSLFF. As DNA, the CDR3 is TGTGCCAGCAGCCCTGGACTAGCGGGGAGCCTGTTCTTC.

This clonotype showed up just a few times. The rearrangement uses TRBV4-2 and TRBJ2-3; TRBD2 matches at 11 bases. Germline loops: CDR1 LGHNA, CDR2 YNFKEQ. The length of the CDR3 is 17 residues. V was pared by 2 bases and J by 4 bases, with 8 bases of the junction left unmatched. CDR3: CASSQSIAGGFPDTQYF. CDR3 nucleotides: TGTGCCAGCAGCCAATCTATAGCGGGGGGGTTTCCAGATACGCAGTATTTT.

The gene calls are TRBV5-1 and TRBJ1-2, with a possible D match to TRBD1 (6 bases). Germline values: CDR1 SGHRS, CDR2 YFSETQ. V was clipped by 0 bases and J by 2 bases, with 8 bases between them. The length of the CDR3 is 14 residues. This CDR3 reads CASSLEGVNYGYTF. CDR3 nucleotide sequence: TGCGCCAGCAGCTTGGAGGGGGTAAACTATGGCTACACCTTC.

This rearrangement joins TRBV6-1 to TRBJ1-2; D may be TRBD1 (5 bases). There are 13 residues in the CDR3. The V end was cut by 4 bases, the J end by 2 bases, with 8 bases between. The germline V gene has CDR1 MNHNS and CDR2 SASEGT. CDR3 nucleotides: TGTGCCAGCAGTGGGTGGGGGAACTATGGCTACACCTTC. Translated: CASSGWGNYGYTF.

This clonotype was picked up many times. The chain recombines TRBV29-1 with TRBJ2-1; TRBD2 might be the D (6 bases). This CDR3 is built from 13 residues. The germline CDR1 and CDR2 sequences are SQVTM and ANQGSEA. Trimming took off 6 bases at V and 4 bases at J, with 13 bases between the two ends. As DNA, the CDR3 is TGCAGCGTCGGGAGTATGGGTTACAATGAGCAGTTCTTC. It translates to CSVGSMGYNEQFF.

The V and J genes are TRBV4-2 and TRBJ2-1; maybe TRBD2 (6 bases). The DNA matches TRBJ2-7 better at its end, which makes the J call doubtful. CDR3 length: 18 amino acids. In germline, CDR1 is LGHNA, CDR2 YNFKEQ. The CDR3 sequence is CASSQEGLNGGAYNEQYF. CDR3 in DNA: TGTGCCAGCAGCCAAGAGGGGCTTAACGGGGGAGCCTACAATGAGCAGTACTTC.

This clonotype was seen only a few times. CDR3 sequence reads: CSARDGEQQFF. The CDR3 bases are TGCAGTGCTAGAGACGGGGAGCAGCAGTTCTTC. The rearrangement joins TRBV20-1 to TRBJ2-1; weak D call: TRBD2 (5 bases). Germline CDR1 reads DFQATT; CDR2 reads SNEGSKA (reference sequence). The CDR3 runs to 11 residues. V lost 0 bases, J lost 11 bases, and 8 bases lay in between.

The chain recombines TRBV19 with TRBJ2-1; D not resolved. This CDR3 spans 14 amino acids. The germline gives CDR1 LNHDA, CDR2 SQIVND (reference sequence). V lost 3 bases and J 7 bases, leaving 13 bases between the germline ends. CDR3 loop: CASSISGRRNEQFF. DNA of the CDR3: TGTGCCAGTAGTATTTCTGGCAGGAGAAATGAGCAGTTCTTC.

This clonotype was counted ten times or more. This chain joins TRBV10-3 and TRBJ2-5; 8 nucleotides line up with TRBD2. Trimming cost V 5 bases and J 7 bases; bases outside gene matches: 9. Germline CDR1 ENHRY, CDR2 SYGVKD. The CDR3 runs 14 residues. The CDR3 sequence: CAISSPGLGGTQYF. DNA for the CDR3: TGTGCCATCAGTTCGCCGGGACTAGGCGGGACCCAGTACTTC.

A word on this clonotype: The junction differs from germline at one of its ends, possibly a read error. V usage is TRBV3-1 and J usage is TRBJ2-3; no clear D. The CDR3 is 14 amino acids. CDR1 is LGHDT and CDR2 is YNNKEL in the germline V gene (reference sequence). The CDR3 loop is CVSSPQASSDTQYF. DNA for the CDR3: TGTGTCAGCAGCCCCCAGGCCTCTTCAGATACGCAGTATTTT.

This chain uses TRBV20-1 with TRBJ2-3; D may be TRBD1 (5 bases). Germline values: CDR1 DFQATT, CDR2 SNEGSKA (reference sequence). The length of the CDR3 is 16 residues. Trimming cost V 2 bases and J 2 bases, with 17 bases left between them. CDR3 in DNA: TGCAGTGCTAGAAACGATCTTGACAGCAACACAGATACGCAGTATTTT. This encodes CSARNDLDSNTDTQYF.

This clonotype was observed a few times. The CDR3 DNA sequence: TGTGCCAGCAGCTCGGGGACTCGGACAGGAGAGTACGAGCAGTACTTC. Residues: CASSSGTRTGEYEQYF. V gene TRBV11-2 combines with J gene TRBJ2-5, with D possibly matching TRBD1 (7 bases). The J call is in doubt because the DNA end fits TRBJ2-7 better. CDR1 is SGHAT and CDR2 is FQNNGV in the germline V gene. The CDR3 covers 16 residues.

The J gene is TRBJ2-4, the V gene TRBV6-1; 7 nucleotides match TRBD1. Germline assignment: CDR1 MNHNS and CDR2 SASEGT. Losses at the gene ends were 1 base for V and 3 bases for J; bases not matched to a gene: 6. This CDR3 contains 16 residues. CDR3 in amino acids: CASSEGPGGDKNIQYF. The CDR3 coding sequence is TGTGCCAGCAGTGAAGGTCCAGGGGGAGACAAAAACATTCAGTACTTC.

The gene calls are TRBV6-6 and TRBJ1-5, with a weak D call TRBD1 (5 bases). This CDR3 is 16 amino acids long. Germline V CDR1 and CDR2: MNHNY, SVGAGI (reference sequence). V lost 6 bases and J lost 5, with 20 bases in between. This CDR3 is CASSPRYRGGHQPQHF. The CDR3 DNA reads TGTGCCAGCAGCCCTCGGTATCGGGGGGGTCATCAGCCCCAGCATTTT.

The V call is TRBV7-9, the J call TRBJ1-1, with a possible D match to TRBD1 (6 bases). This CDR3 spans 16 amino acids. The ends were cut back, 8 bases at V and 0 bases at J, with 19 bases in the middle. In germline, CDR1 is SEHNR, CDR2 FQNEAQ (reference sequence). The CDR3 here is CASLRELGAMNTEAFF. The DNA of the CDR3 is TGTGCCAGCTTAAGGGAGCTGGGGGCCATGAACACTGAAGCTTTCTTT.

The chain has TRBV9 and TRBJ2-5; 7 bases agree with TRBD1. V lost 0 bases and J lost 11; bases outside the gene matches: 19. CDR1 is SGDLS and CDR2 is YYNGEE in the germline V gene. The CDR3 contains 17 residues. CDR3 in DNA: TGTGCCAGCAGCGTAGGTGTCTCGACAGGGATATGGAATGAACAGTACTTC. It codes for CASSVGVSTGIWNEQYF.

The chain combines TRBV6-2 or TRBV6-3 with TRBJ2-1; D not certain. Germline lookup yields CDR1 MNHEY and CDR2 SVGEGT. The CDR3 covers 14 residues. V was clipped by 2 bases and J by 9 bases, with 14 bases between them. The chain's CDR3 is CASSYGPPPSEQFF. In DNA, the CDR3 is TGTGCCAGCAGTTACGGTCCCCCACCCAGTGAGCAGTTCTTC.

This clonotype was seen more than once but under ten times. The V call is TRBV5-1, the J call TRBJ2-7; D remains ambiguous. With 0 bases removed from V and 0 bases from J, the gap between germline ends came to 7 bases. Germline-derived CDR1 and CDR2 are SGHRS and YFSETQ. CDR3 length equals 14 residues. The CDR3 is CASSLDWDSYEQYF. In DNA, the CDR3 is TGCGCCAGCAGCTTGGATTGGGACTCCTACGAGCAGTACTTC.

This clonotype was recorded at least ten times. V and J are TRBV4-3 and TRBJ2-1; 10 nucleotides align to TRBD2. Germline trimming cut 0 bases from V and 3 bases from J; bases unmatched to any gene: 2. Germline V gives CDR1 LGHNA, CDR2 YSLEER. This CDR3 contains 16 residues. CDR3 nucleotide sequence: TGCGCCAGCAGCCAAGAAACTAGCGGGAACTACAATGAGCAGTTCTTC. This sequence encodes CASSQETSGNYNEQFF.

The sample holds a few counts of this clonotype. The V call is TRBV4-3, the J call TRBJ2-3; 9 bases fit TRBD1. In germline, CDR1 is LGHNA, CDR2 YSLEER. CDR3 length equals 16 residues. Unmatched junction bases numbered 7, after V lost 3 bases and J lost 3 bases. The CDR3 DNA reads TGCGCCAGCAGCCAGAGGCGGGACAGGGTGACAGATACGCAGTATTTT. Amino acid sequence: CASSQRRDRVTDTQYF.

This clonotype has only a few counts. V gene TRBV10-1 combines with J gene TRBJ2-1; D possibly corresponds to TRBD2 (6 bases). Germline CDR1 reads WNHNN; CDR2 reads SYGVQD (reference sequence). Trimming removed 0 bases from V and 12 bases from J, with 9 bases in between. The CDR3 length is 12 residues. CDR3 nucleotide sequence: TGCGCCAGCAGTGAGTCCCGGGGAGGGCAGTTCTTC. This encodes CASSESRGGQFF.